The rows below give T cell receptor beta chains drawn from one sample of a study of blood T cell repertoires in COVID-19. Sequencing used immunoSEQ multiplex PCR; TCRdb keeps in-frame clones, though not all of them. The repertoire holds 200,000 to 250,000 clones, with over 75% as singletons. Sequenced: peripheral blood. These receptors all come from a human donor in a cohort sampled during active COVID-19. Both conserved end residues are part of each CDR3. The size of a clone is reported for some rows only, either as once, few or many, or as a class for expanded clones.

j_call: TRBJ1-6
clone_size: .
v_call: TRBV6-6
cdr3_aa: CASRADRGSYNSPLHF

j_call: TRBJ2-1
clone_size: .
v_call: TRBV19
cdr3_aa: CASGGLAGGRHNEQFF

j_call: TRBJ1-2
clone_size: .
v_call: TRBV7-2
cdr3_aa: CASRGDRPNYGYTF

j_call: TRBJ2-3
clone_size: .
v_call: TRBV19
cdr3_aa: CASRGLQGMDTQYF

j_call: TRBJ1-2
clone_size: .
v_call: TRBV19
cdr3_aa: CASSRRAQTGNAGYTF

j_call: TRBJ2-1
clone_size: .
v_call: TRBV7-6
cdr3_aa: CASSFAGGRSYNEQFF

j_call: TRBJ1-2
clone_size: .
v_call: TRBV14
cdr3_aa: CASSPGTTYGYTF

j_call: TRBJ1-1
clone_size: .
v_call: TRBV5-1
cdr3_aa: CASSLGQMNTEAFF

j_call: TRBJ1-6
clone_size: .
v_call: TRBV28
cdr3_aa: CASSWGSPHNSPLHF

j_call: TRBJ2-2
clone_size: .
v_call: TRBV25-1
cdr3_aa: CASSPTAGQGYTGELFF

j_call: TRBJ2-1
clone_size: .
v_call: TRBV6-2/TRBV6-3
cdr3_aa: CASSRTGGSYNEQFF

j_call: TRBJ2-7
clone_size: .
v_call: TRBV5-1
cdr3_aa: CASIRDRGASYEQYF

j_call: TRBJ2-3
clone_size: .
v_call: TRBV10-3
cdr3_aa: CATQSDTGEGPDTQYF

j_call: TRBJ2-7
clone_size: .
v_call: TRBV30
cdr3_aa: CAWSLGLATNEQYF

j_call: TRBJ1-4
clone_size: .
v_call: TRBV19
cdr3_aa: CASSIMTATNEKLFF

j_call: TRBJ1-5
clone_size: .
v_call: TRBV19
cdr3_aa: CASGGGVTGMGQPQHF

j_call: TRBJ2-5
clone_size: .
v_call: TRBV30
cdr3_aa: CAWSYSGETQYF

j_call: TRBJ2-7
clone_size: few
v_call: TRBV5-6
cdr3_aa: CASSFGTGQLRYEQYF

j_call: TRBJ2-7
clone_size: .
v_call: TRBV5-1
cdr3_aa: CASSRTGQDTYEQYF

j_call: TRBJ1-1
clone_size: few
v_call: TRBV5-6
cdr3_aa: CASSLTQGDTEAFF

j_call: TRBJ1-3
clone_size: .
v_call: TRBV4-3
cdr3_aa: CASSQDGQGSGNTIYF

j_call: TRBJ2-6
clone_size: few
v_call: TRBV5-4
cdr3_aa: CASSTTGWGANVLTF